The 17 T cell receptor beta chains below come from one sample, sequenced in a study of shared clonotypes between healthy human individuals. The assay was immunoSEQ multiplex PCR, and TCRdb's table has in-frame clones only and misses some. The table has approximately 500,000 clones, 90% to 97% seen once; the top ten hold approximately 0.06%. Material: naive CD4+ T cells sorted from blood. Subset meaning: CD45RA+ positively selected. These receptors originate from a woman aged 30 to 39 in good health.

The chain joins TRBV15 to TRBJ1-5, with 9 bases aligning to TRBD1. The CDR3 runs 15 residues. V was pared by 5 bases and J by 1 base, with 3 bases of the junction left unmatched. Germline lookup yields CDR1 LNHNV and CDR2 YYDKDF (reference sequence). DNA of the CDR3: TGTGCCACCAGCCAGGACAGGGGAAGCAATCAGCCCCAGCATTTT. Its protein is CATSQDRGSNQPQHF.

CDR3 protein: CASSSTDRRPMTEAFF. DNA of the CDR3: TGTGCCAGCAGTTCTACCGACAGGAGGCCCATGACTGAAGCTTTCTTT. The chain employs TRBV28 and TRBJ1-1; D may be TRBD1 (6 bases). The V end was cut by 4 bases, the J end by 5 bases, with 20 bases between. The V gene's germline CDR1 is MDHEN and CDR2 SYDVKM. The CDR3 is 16 amino acids.

This rearrangement joins TRBV19 to TRBJ2-5; possibly TRBD2 for D (5 bases). The DNA end is a closer match to TRBJ2-7, so the J assignment may be wrong. The CDR3 length is 15 residues. Germline V gene data show CDR1 as LNHDA and CDR2 as SQIVND (reference sequence). CDR3 sequence reads: CASSQGLGSSYEQYF. The CDR3 nucleotides are TGTGCCAGTAGTCAAGGATTAGGGAGCTCCTACGAGCAGTACTTC.

J is TRBJ2-6 and V is TRBV19, with TRBD2 as a possible D gene (6 bases). Trimming pared 4 bases from V and 4 bases from J, leaving 26 bases between. This CDR3 is 20 amino acids long. Looked up from germline, CDR1 is LNHDA and CDR2 is SQIVND (reference sequence). The CDR3 DNA reads as TGTGCCAGTAGTAGGAAGGAGGGCTGGGGGGTAGGTTCAGGGGCCAACGTCCTGACTTTC. Its translation: CASSRKEGWGVGSGANVLTF. Combining the CDR3 with reference TRBV19 and TRBJ2-6 gives the whole variable domain DGGITQSPKYLFRKEGQNVTLSCEQNLNHDAMYWYRQDPGQGLRLIYYSQIVNDFQKGDIAEGYSVSREKKESFPLTVTSAQKNPTAFYLCASSRKEGWGVGSGANVLTFGAGSRLTVL.

CDR3 sequence (DNA): TGTGCCAGCTCGCTTATAGACTCATCCTACGAGCAGTACTTC. Translating gives CASSLIDSSYEQYF. V gene TRBV18 combines with J gene TRBJ2-7, with D uncertain. CDR1 is KGHSH, CDR2 LQKENI, per germline. The CDR3 has 14 residues. The ends were cut back, 6 bases at V and 1 base at J, with 13 bases in the middle. Based on the CDR3 plus reference TRBV18 and TRBJ2-7, the full variable domain is NAGVMQNPRHLVRRRGQEARLRCSPMKGHSHVYWYRQLPEEGLKFMVYLQKENIIDESGMPKERFSAEFPKEGPSILRIQQVVRGDSAAYFCASSLIDSSYEQYFGPGTRLTVT.

The chain has TRBV5-1 and TRBJ1-4, with a possible D match to TRBD1 (6 bases). The CDR3 length is 16 residues. The V and J ends lost 6 bases and 8 bases respectively, with 23 bases between them. The germline gives CDR1 SGHRS, CDR2 YFSETQ. The CDR3 nucleotides are TGCGCCAGCACCTTATATCCAACAGGGAATGTAGAAAAACTGTTTTTT. Its protein is CASTLYPTGNVEKLFF.

CDR3 protein: CSARDVLGGYF. Written as DNA, the CDR3 is TGCAGTGCTAGAGACGTTTTAGGGGGTTATTTT. This chain connects TRBV20-1 to TRBJ2-3; the D gene is possibly TRBD1 (6 bases). V was pared by 0 bases and J by 15 bases, with 13 bases between. CDR1 is DFQATT and CDR2 is SNEGSKA in the germline V gene (reference sequence). The CDR3 consists of 11 residues.

The V and J genes are TRBV11-3 and TRBJ1-4, with 7 bases that match TRBD1. Germline values: CDR1 SGHNT, CDR2 YENEEA. Losses at the gene ends were 5 bases for V and 5 bases for J; bases not matched to a gene: 11. This CDR3 is 16 amino acids long. The CDR3 DNA reads TGTGCCAGCAGCCAAGTCGACGGGACAGAGAATGAAAAACTGTTTTTT. This gives the protein CASSQVDGTENEKLFF.

This chain links TRBV7-8 with TRBJ1-5, with D perhaps matching TRBD1 (5 bases). The V gene lost 5 bases and the J gene lost 6 bases, with 20 bases spanning the gap. Germline lookup yields CDR1 SGHVS and CDR2 FQNEAQ. CDR3 length equals 16 residues. CDR3 residues: CASSPLSRGVTQPQHF. The CDR3 DNA reads TGTGCCAGCAGCCCACTGAGTCGAGGGGTAACTCAGCCCCAGCATTTT. The full variable domain, rest sourced from reference TRBV7-8 and TRBJ1-5, is GAGVSQSPRYKVAKRGQDVALRCDPISGHVSLFWYQQALGQGPEFLTYFQNEAQLDKSGLPSDRFFAERPEGSVSTLKIQRTQQEDSAVYLCASSPLSRGVTQPQHFGDGTRLSIL.

This clone showed up just a few times. The chain couples TRBV7-8 to TRBJ2-7; a weak D match, TRBD2 (6 bases). The CDR3 is 16 amino acids. CDR1 SGHVS and CDR2 FQNEAQ come from the germline V gene. Trimming took off 1 base at V and 2 bases at J, with 15 bases between the two ends. The CDR3 nucleotides are TGTGCCAGCAGCTTAGTCCATGGACTAAAGACCTACGAGCAGTACTTC. The encoded protein is CASSLVHGLKTYEQYF. Full variable domain (remainder filled in from reference TRBV7-8 and TRBJ2-7): GAGVSQSPRYKVAKRGQDVALRCDPISGHVSLFWYQQALGQGPEFLTYFQNEAQLDKSGLPSDRFFAERPEGSVSTLKIQRTQQEDSAVYLCASSLVHGLKTYEQYFGPGTRLTVT.

In DNA, the CDR3 is TGTGCCAGCAGCTCACGCGAAGAGACCCAGTACTTC. Protein: CASSSREETQYF. The rearrangement uses TRBV7-9 and TRBJ2-5; no firm D call. Trimming pared 4 bases from V and 3 bases from J, leaving 6 bases between. Germline loops: CDR1 SEHNR, CDR2 FQNEAQ (reference sequence). The CDR3 length is 12 residues.

Note on this clone: Other DNA sequences in this sample translate to the same CDR3. The CDR3: CASSLGGSGNTIYF. The DNA of the CDR3 is TGCGCCAGCAGCCTCGGGGGCTCTGGAAACACCATATATTTT. This chain links TRBV5-1 with TRBJ1-3; D perhaps matches TRBD1 (5 bases). V lost 4 bases and J 0 bases, leaving 8 bases between the germline ends. CDR3 length: 14 residues. Germline V gives CDR1 SGHRS, CDR2 YFSETQ.

This chain uses TRBV28 with TRBJ2-7, with no clear D. Germline CDR1 and CDR2: MDHEN and SYDVKM. The CDR3 consists of 16 residues. Trimming removed 5 bases at V and 2 bases at J, with 19 bases between. CDR3 in DNA: TGTGCCAGCAGTAACTCGATGGTTCCTAAACCCTACGAGCAGTACTTC. It specifies CASSNSMVPKPYEQYF.

This sequence joins TRBV19 and TRBJ2-5; 11 positions agree with TRBD2. Germline-derived CDR1 and CDR2 are LNHDA and SQIVND (reference sequence). Trimming took 7 bases from V and 3 from J; bases not matched to a gene: 7. CDR3 size: 15 residues. CDR3 protein: CASTSGLAAEETQYF. The CDR3 DNA sequence: TGTGCCAGTACCTCGGGACTAGCGGCGGAAGAGACCCAGTACTTC.

The count of this clone is one. The chain couples TRBV6-5 to TRBJ2-7, with D hard to call. Trimming stripped 6 bases from V and 3 bases from J, with 12 bases between. Germline loops: CDR1 MNHEY, CDR2 SVGAGI. This CDR3 is 13 amino acids long. CDR3 DNA sequence: TGTGCCAGCAGATCCAGAGCGCTCTACGAGCAGTACTTC. It specifies CASRSRALYEQYF.

V usage is TRBV5-8 and J usage is TRBJ1-2, with a possible D match to TRBD1 (5 bases). Trimming pared 1 base from V and 7 bases from J, leaving 17 bases between. The CDR3 has 15 residues. Germline CDR1 and CDR2: SGHTS and YDEGEE. In nucleotides, the CDR3 is TGTGCCAGCAGCTTGCTGAGGACCCAGGGAGCTGGCTACACCTTC. The encoded protein is CASSLLRTQGAGYTF.

This chain uses TRBV11-3 with TRBJ2-5; unclear D gene. In germline, CDR1 is SGHNT, CDR2 YENEEA. The CDR3 has 13 amino acids. V lost 3 bases and J lost 0, with 5 bases in between. The CDR3 nucleotides read TGTGCCAGCAGCTTCACCCACCAAGAGACCCAGTACTTC. It encodes CASSFTHQETQYF. The whole variable domain, filled in from reference TRBV11-3 and TRBJ2-5, reads EAGVVQSPRYKIIEKKQPVAFWCNPISGHNTLYWYLQNLGQGPELLIRYENEEAVDDSQLPKDRFSAERLKGVDSTLKIQPAELGDSAVYLCASSFTHQETQYFGPGTRLLVL.